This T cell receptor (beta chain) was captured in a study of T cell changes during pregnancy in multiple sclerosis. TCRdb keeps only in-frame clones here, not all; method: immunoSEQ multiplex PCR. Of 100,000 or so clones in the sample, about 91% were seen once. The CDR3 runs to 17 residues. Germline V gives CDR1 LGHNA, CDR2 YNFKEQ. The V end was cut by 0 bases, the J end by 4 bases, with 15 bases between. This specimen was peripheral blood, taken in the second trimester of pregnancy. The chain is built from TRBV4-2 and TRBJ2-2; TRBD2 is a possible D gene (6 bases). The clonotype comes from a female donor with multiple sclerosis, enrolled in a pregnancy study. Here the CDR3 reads CASSQDLRDWGTGELFF. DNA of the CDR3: TGTGCCAGCAGCCAAGATTTGCGGGACTGGGGCACCGGGGAGCTGTTTTTT.